This T cell receptor (beta chain) was documented in a study of shared clonotypes between healthy human individuals. Study details: Those who served as donors were a couple of women and three men between the ages of 18 and 49.

Broader study findings: What rarefaction showed was incomplete sorted-subset sequencing despite large depth. Depth of sequencing was expected to influence donor clonotype sharing.

Per germline, CDR1 MDHEN and CDR2 SYDVKM. This CDR3 is 16 amino acids long. The V and J ends lost 5 bases and 0 bases respectively, with 13 bases between them. The investigators split CD4+ cells into a CD45RA+ naive subset and a CD45RA-negative memory subset. Repertoires were generated with immunoSEQ multiplex PCR, while TCRdb's copy carries only in-frame clones and drops some. The sample consists of millions of clones, approximately 90% of them appearing once. As concerns this clone: What it binds is not known.

The TCR was taken from a man aged 18 to 29 in good health. The specimen was naive CD4+ T cells sorted from blood. Sample subset: CD45RA+ positively selected. The chain carries TRBV28 and TRBJ2-2; the D gene is possibly TRBD1 (6 bases). The CDR3, as DNA: TGTGCCAGCAGTCGCTTAGGGGACACGAACACCGGGGAGCTGTTTTTT. This translates into CASSRLGDTNTGELFF.